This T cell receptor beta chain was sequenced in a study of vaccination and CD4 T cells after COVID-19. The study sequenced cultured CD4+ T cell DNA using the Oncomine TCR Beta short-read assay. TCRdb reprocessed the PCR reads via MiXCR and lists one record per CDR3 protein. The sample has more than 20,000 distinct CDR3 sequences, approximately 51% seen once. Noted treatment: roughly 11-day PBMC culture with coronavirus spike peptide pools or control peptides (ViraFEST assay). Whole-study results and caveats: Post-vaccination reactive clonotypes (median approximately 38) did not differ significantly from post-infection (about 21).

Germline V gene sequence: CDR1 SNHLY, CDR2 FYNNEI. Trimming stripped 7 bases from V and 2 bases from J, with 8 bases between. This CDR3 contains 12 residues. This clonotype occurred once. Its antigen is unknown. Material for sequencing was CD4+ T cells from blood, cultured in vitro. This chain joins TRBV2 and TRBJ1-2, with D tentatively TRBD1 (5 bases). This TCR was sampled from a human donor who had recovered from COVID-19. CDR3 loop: CASNSGNYGYTF. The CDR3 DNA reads TGTGCCAGCAACTCAGGGAACTATGGCTACACCTTC.